This entry concerns a single T cell receptor (beta chain). These data are taken from a study of memory CD4+ T cells and cytomegalovirus serostatus. CDR1 and CDR2 from the germline V gene are SGHRS and YFSETQ. With V trimmed by 2 bases and J by 5 bases, 9 bases remained unmatched. CDR3 length: 15 amino acids. Method: immunoSEQ multiplex PCR; TCRdb's copy keeps in-frame clones and lacks some. The sample contains some 52,000 clones, roughly 72% of which appear only once. Single viable CD3+CD4+CD8-CD45RO+ cells were sorted as the memory CD4+ T cells. This TCR was recovered from an adult in good health and CMV-seronegative. J is TRBJ1-1 and V is TRBV5-1; 7 nucleotides align to TRBD1. Material for sequencing was memory CD4+ T cells from blood. The DNA for the CDR3 is TGCGCCAGCAGCTTACGACAGGGTCTGGGGACTGAAGCTTTCTTT. This sequence encodes CASSLRQGLGTEAFF.